This T cell receptor beta chain was captured in a study of blood T cells in healthy people across ages. Study-wide background: Capture via template switching afforded approximately one barcoded beta molecule per two T cells.

The CDR3 length is 14 residues. Per the germline V gene, CDR1 is SQVTM and CDR2 is ANQGSEA. This clonotype was seen only once. Its target is unknown. It was with a sample-barcoded 5' primer and a J-beta primer mix that a second PCR of about 7 to 12 cycles was run. TCRdb itself ran the 5' RACE reads through MiXCR, one entry per CDR3 protein. The sample yields 1 million or so distinct CDR3 sequences, 40% to 45% seen once. Regarding the study as a whole: Correlation between TCR beta diversity and naive T cell percentage was strong. Diversity estimates from one million T cells were considered underestimates. The study lacked donor CMV status, which possibly confounded expanded clonotype changes.

The source is a woman aged 60-70 years in good health. The sample was blood. The rearrangement uses TRBV29-1 and TRBJ1-1, with D perhaps TRBD1 (6 bases). CDR3 sequence (DNA): TGCAGTGCCGCTGGGACAAGAGAGCAGGCTGAAGCTTTCTTT. Its protein product is CSAAGTREQAEAFF. The complete variable domain, with remaining parts taken from reference TRBV29-1 and TRBJ1-1, reads SAVISQKPSRDICQRGTSLTIQCQVDSQVTMMFWYRQQPGQSLTLIATANQGSEATYESGFVIDKFPISRPNLTFSTLTVSNMSPEDSSIYLCSAAGTREQAEAFFGQGTRLTVV.